This T cell receptor (beta chain) was found in a study of metastatic and nonmetastatic thyroid tumors. Overall study: Across blood and tumor or nodule tissue, repertoires from malignant and benign thyroid patients were compared with one another.

Study-wide points: In both blood and tumor samples, TCR beta diversity was reported significantly higher for malignant than benign nodules.

No patient received treatment before thyroid surgery. Original processing methods: The study's classifier, a distant-metastasis tool for papillary thyroid cancer, was built using CDR3 differences across clinicopathological groups. TCRdb reanalyzed the PCR reads via MiXCR. The V and J calls were not made by the authors but by TCRdb's processing. The sample shows about 20,000 clones, about a quarter of them seen only once. This clone came up many times. The target antigen is unknown. V was trimmed by 1 base and J by 1 base, leaving 17 bases between them. The CDR3 runs to 18 residues. CDR1 LGHDT and CDR2 YNNKEL come from the germline V gene (reference sequence).

The V call is TRBV3-1, the J call TRBJ1-5, with TRBD1 as a possible D gene (6 bases). The source is a female donor with papillary thyroid cancer or a benign thyroid nodule (not recorded which). Some clones in this sample may be carry-over from other donors' samples. The sample was blood. The CDR3 protein is CASSQVGTSAASNQPQHF. The CDR3 DNA is TGTGCCAGCAGCCAAGTCGGGACATCTGCCGCCAGCAATCAGCCCCAGCATTTT. The full variable domain, with the rest looked up from reference TRBV3-1 and TRBJ1-5, is DTAVSQTPKYLVTQMGNDKSIKCEQNLGHDTMYWYKQDSKKFLKIMFSYNNKELIINETVPNRFSPKSPDKAHLNLHINSLELGDSAVYFCASSQVGTSAASNQPQHFGDGTRLSIL.